The table lists the clone carrying this T cell receptor (beta chain) with a few counts. Its antigen is unidentified. This entry comes from a study of T cells after yellow fever vaccination. Study details: Preparing low-cell-number fractions relied on SMART-Seq v4 Ultra Low Input.

V lost 3 bases and J 8 bases, leaving 6 bases between the germline ends. The CDR3 covers 10 residues. The germline V gene has CDR1 SQVTM and CDR2 ANQGSEA. TCRdb called the 5' RACE reads again in MiXCR, with one record for every CDR3 protein. The top ten hold around an eighth of the sample, which has some 550,000 distinct CDR3 sequences, approximately 21% seen once. Study-wide results and limits: CD4 and CD8 compartments shared a small share of clonotypes, likely from convergent recombination. A large majority of primary-vaccination clones showed up again after the booster (about 97% CD4, around 88% CD8).

Sample: PBMCs, taken 15 days after the yellow fever booster vaccination. This rearrangement joins TRBV29-1 to TRBJ2-3, with D hard to call. The receptor's source is a man in his thirties or forties who received the YFV17D yellow fever vaccine. The CDR3 here is CSVDRTTQYF. CDR3 DNA: TGCAGCGTTGACCGTACTACGCAGTATTTT.